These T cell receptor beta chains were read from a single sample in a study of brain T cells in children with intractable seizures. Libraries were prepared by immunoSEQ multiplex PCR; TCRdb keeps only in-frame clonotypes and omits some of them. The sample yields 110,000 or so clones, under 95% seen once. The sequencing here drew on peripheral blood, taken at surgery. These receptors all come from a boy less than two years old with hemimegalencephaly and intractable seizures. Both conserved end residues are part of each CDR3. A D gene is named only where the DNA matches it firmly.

CDR3 protein: CASSSTGSPYEQYF; V gene: TRBV7-9; D gene: .; J gene: TRBJ2-7
CDR3 protein: CASSGGQAVNTEAFF; V gene: TRBV7-9; D gene: TRBD1; J gene: TRBJ1-1
CDR3 protein: CASSRGLGFPGSLTNEQFF; V gene: TRBV6-2/TRBV6-3; D gene: .; J gene: TRBJ2-1
CDR3 protein: CASSFGLAGPTDTQYF; V gene: TRBV5-1; D gene: TRBD2; J gene: TRBJ2-3
CDR3 protein: CAISASSGLGDTQYF; V gene: TRBV10-3; D gene: TRBD2; J gene: TRBJ2-3
CDR3 protein: CAISESWATAKNIQYF; V gene: TRBV10-3; D gene: .; J gene: TRBJ2-4
CDR3 protein: CASSLDGAGYTF; V gene: TRBV5-4; D gene: .; J gene: TRBJ1-2
CDR3 protein: CASSLGGSLLSQETQYF; V gene: TRBV5-1; D gene: .; J gene: TRBJ2-5
CDR3 protein: CASSQDRVSGRGEQYF; V gene: TRBV4-2; D gene: TRBD2; J gene: TRBJ2-7
CDR3 protein: CASSPGLTDTQYF; V gene: TRBV7-6; D gene: .; J gene: TRBJ2-3
CDR3 protein: CASRTARWNSPLHF; V gene: TRBV6-5; D gene: .; J gene: TRBJ1-6
CDR3 protein: CASSFIPAGDYEQYF; V gene: TRBV5-1; D gene: TRBD2; J gene: TRBJ2-7
CDR3 protein: CASWALDAGELFF; V gene: TRBV18; D gene: .; J gene: TRBJ2-2
CDR3 protein: CASSVVWGKSGQETQYF; V gene: TRBV9; D gene: .; J gene: TRBJ2-5